A single sample is the source of the 11 T cell receptor beta chains below, sequenced in a study of brain T cells in children with intractable seizures. Some clones are missing from TCRdb's copy, which holds only in-frame ones; the method was immunoSEQ multiplex PCR. The data show hundreds of thousands of clones, with about 93% seen just once and about 5.8% held by the top ten. Sample time point: blood from clinic visit 5 months post-surgery; TSC patient then seizure free. This specimen was peripheral blood, taken about 5 months after surgery. These TCRs come from a boy under three years old with tuberous sclerosis and intractable seizures.

The chain links TRBV19 to TRBJ1-1; possibly TRBD1 for D (6 bases). This CDR3 region has 13 residues. Trimming stripped 4 bases from V and 5 bases from J, with 11 bases between. CDR1 and CDR2 (germline): LNHDA, SQIVND (reference sequence). The CDR3 coding sequence is TGTGCCAGTAGTACCGGGGGCCGGACTGAAGCTTTCTTT. Translated, it gives CASSTGGRTEAFF.

The chain links TRBV10-1 to TRBJ1-5; TRBD1 matches at 7 bases. The J segment lost 4 bases and the V segment lost 3 bases, leaving 15 bases of the junction unmatched. The CDR3 spans 18 residues. Germline CDR1 WNHNN, CDR2 SYGVQD (reference sequence). This chain's CDR3 is CASSERGLAKGFNQPQHF. The CDR3 region has the DNA TGCGCCAGCAGTGAAAGGGGGCTTGCAAAAGGATTTAATCAGCCCCAGCATTTT.

This clone was detected only once. This chain uses TRBV5-1 with TRBJ2-7; D unresolved. The CDR3 contains 15 residues. V lost 3 bases and J 0 bases, leaving 13 bases between the germline ends. Germline CDR1 and CDR2: SGHRS and YFSETQ. This chain's CDR3 is CASSYLIGSSYEQYF. The CDR3 DNA follows: TGCGCCAGCAGCTACCTCATTGGAAGCTCCTACGAGCAGTACTTC. Full variable domain (rest looked up from reference TRBV5-1 and TRBJ2-7): KAGVTQTPRYLIKTRGQQVTLSCSPISGHRSVSWYQQTPGQGLQFLFEYFSETQRNKGNFPGRFSGRQFSNSRSEMNVSTLELGDSALYLCASSYLIGSSYEQYFGPGTRLTVT.

This clone was found once. The chain employs TRBV18 and TRBJ2-1; 7 positions match TRBD2. CDR1 KGHSH and CDR2 LQKENI come from the germline V gene. The CDR3 has 18 amino acids. With V trimmed by 2 bases and J by 0 bases, 10 bases remained unmatched. As DNA, the CDR3 is TGTGCCAGCTCACCAGCGGGAGCAATGAGCCTCTCCTACAATGAGCAGTTCTTC. The encoded protein is CASSPAGAMSLSYNEQFF.

The V and J genes are TRBV9 and TRBJ2-7; unclear D gene. Trimming stripped 0 bases from V and 4 bases from J, with 14 bases between. CDR3 length equals 15 residues. Germline assignment: CDR1 SGDLS and CDR2 YYNGEE. For the CDR3, the DNA is TGTGCCAGCAGCGTAGGGAACGGGCCTATGTACGAGCAGTACTTC. This sequence encodes CASSVGNGPMYEQYF.

This chain joins TRBV7-9 and TRBJ2-7; TRBD1 aligns across 8 bases. Germline V gene sequence: CDR1 SEHNR, CDR2 FQNEAQ (reference sequence). CDR3 length: 15 residues. V shed 5 bases, J shed 0 bases, and the junction held 6 bases outside the gene matches. As DNA, the CDR3 is TGTGCCAGCAGCGGGGGACAGGTATACTCCTACGAGCAGTACTTC. Translating it yields CASSGGQVYSYEQYF. The complete variable domain, with remaining parts taken from reference TRBV7-9 and TRBJ2-7, reads DTGVSQNPRHKITKRGQNVTFRCDPISEHNRLYWYRQTLGQGPEFLTYFQNEAQLEKSRLLSDRFSAERPKGSFSTLEIQRTEQGDSAMYLCASSGGQVYSYEQYFGPGTRLTVT.

The V gene is TRBV4-1, the J gene TRBJ1-2; D possibly corresponds to TRBD1 (6 bases). The germline V gene has CDR1 MGHRA and CDR2 YSYEKL. The CDR3 spans 14 residues. Trimming left V 1 base short and J 6 bases short, with 12 bases between. The CDR3 sequence: CASSQVFRGHGYTF. CDR3 nucleotide sequence: TGCGCCAGCAGCCAAGTCTTTCGGGGGCATGGCTACACCTTC.

The chain recombines TRBV18 with TRBJ1-1, with 9 bases lining up with TRBD1. J gave up 6 bases and V 6 bases, and 5 bases lay outside the gene matches. The germline V gene has CDR1 KGHSH and CDR2 LQKENI. The CDR3 covers 13 residues. The CDR3 spells CASSRDRDAEAFF. For the CDR3, the DNA is TGTGCCAGCTCCCGGGACAGGGACGCTGAAGCTTTCTTT.

The chain has TRBV11-3 and TRBJ1-2; TRBD1 aligns across 7 bases. This CDR3 spans 12 amino acids. V lost 4 bases to trimming and J lost 4 bases; unmatched junction nucleotides: 0. CDR1 is SGHNT and CDR2 is YENEEA in the germline V gene. The CDR3 sequence is CASSSGGYGYTF. In nucleotides, the CDR3 is TGTGCCAGCAGCTCAGGGGGCTATGGCTACACCTTC.

This clone was seen a single time. In nucleotides, the CDR3 is TGTGCCAGCAGCTTAAGAACGACCCAGGGACCGATGTCCTCCTACGAGCAGTACTTC. It encodes CASSLRTTQGPMSSYEQYF. This chain links TRBV7-3 with TRBJ2-7, with D possibly called TRBD1 or TRBD2 (5 bases each). V lost 1 base and J 0 bases, leaving 22 bases between the germline ends. CDR1 SGHTA and CDR2 FQGTGA come from the germline V gene. The CDR3 covers 19 residues.

This rearrangement joins TRBV24-1 to TRBJ1-2; 8 nucleotides agree with TRBD1. The CDR3 is 14 amino acids. J was trimmed by 6 bases and V by 9 bases; bases with no gene match: 11. CDR1 is KGHDR, CDR2 SFDVKD, per germline. This CDR3 reads CATAVTGQGHGYTF. The CDR3 nucleotides are TGTGCCACCGCCGTAACTGGACAGGGCCATGGCTACACCTTC.